Listed below are T cell receptor beta chains from one sample, sequenced in a study of molecular identifiers for immune sequencing clone quantification. TCRdb recomputed calls from the PCR reads with MiXCR, one row per CDR3 protein. Of over 55,000 distinct CDR3 sequences listed, around a sixth are singletons. Sequenced: naive CD8+ T cells from blood, with Jurkat cell RNA spiked in. The origin of the receptors is a human donor in good health. Some libraries in this study had Jurkat cell RNA spiked in. Each CDR3 is given with its conserved first and last residue. The D gene is left open where the match is weak. Rows give clone size only sometimes, using once, few, many, or a class for an expanded clone.

j_gene,d_gene,v_gene,len,abundance,CDR3nt,CDR3aa
TRBJ2-7,-,TRBV12-5,17,many,TGTGCTAGTGGTTTCGACAAACTCCCGTTGGTTGATTACGAGCAGTACTTC,CASGFDKLPLVDYEQYF
TRBJ2-7,-,TRBV4-1,12,few,TGCGCCAGCACCACCCCCAGAGGCGAGCAGTACTTC,CASTTPRGEQYF
TRBJ2-1,-,TRBV24-1,14,few,TGTGCCACCACCGACCGTGGACGCTACAATGAGCAGTTCTTC,CATTDRGRYNEQFF
TRBJ1-4,TRBD1,TRBV20-1,16,many,TGCAGTGCTAGAGCTATCCCGGGACAGCGTAATGAAAAACTGTTTTTT,CSARAIPGQRNEKLFF
TRBJ1-4,-,TRBV14,12,few,TGTGCCAGCAGCCAAGAGGACGTCGGACTGTTTTTT,CASSQEDVGLFF
TRBJ2-1,-,TRBV29-1,11,many,TGCAGCGTCGGGGAAGGCAATGAGCAGTTCTTC,CSVGEGNEQFF
TRBJ1-6,TRBD1,TRBV27,17,many,TGTGCCAGCAGTTTGAGGGGGCTCAGTGGTATTGACTCACCCCTCCACTTT,CASSLRGLSGIDSPLHF
TRBJ2-5,-,TRBV7-9,14,-,TGTGCCAGCAGCCCCCCCCGCTCCGGGGAGACCCAGTACTTC,CASSPPRSGETQYF
TRBJ2-7,TRBD1,TRBV5-5,11,few,TGTGCCAGCAGCTCCCTTCGGGACAGGGGTTTC,CASSSLRDRGF
TRBJ2-1,TRBD2,TRBV7-2,13,many,TGTGCCAGCAGCTCTAGCGGGAGCAGTGAGCAGTTCTTC,CASSSSGSSEQFF